A single sample gave rise to the 26 T cell receptor beta chains below, sequenced in a study of blood T cell repertoires in COVID-19. Sequencing used immunoSEQ multiplex PCR; TCRdb keeps in-frame clones, though not all of them. This table has over 150,000 clones, about 80% appearing once. Input material: peripheral blood. The source is a human donor with acute or convalescent COVID-19. The donor label of this sample is uncertain.

In its sample, this clone was seen once. The J gene is TRBJ2-7, the V gene TRBV3-1 (or the pseudogene TRBV3-2); 9 bases are a match to TRBD1. V was pared by 3 bases and J by 6 bases, with 9 bases of the junction left unmatched. This CDR3 spans 15 amino acids. Germline CDR1 is LGHDT and CDR2 is YNNKEL (reference sequence). CDR3 protein: CASSQGQGIASEQYF. The CDR3 nucleotides read TGTGCCAGCAGCCAGGGACAGGGCATTGCGTCCGAGCAGTACTTC.

V is TRBV9 and J is TRBJ1-2; possible D gene TRBD1, 5 bases. Germline values: CDR1 SGDLS, CDR2 YYNGEE. With 4 bases removed from V and 4 bases from J, the gap between germline ends came to 17 bases. The CDR3 totals 15 residues. The chain's CDR3 is CASSPRRQQGYGYTF. The DNA of the CDR3 is TGTGCCAGCAGCCCCCGGCGCCAGCAGGGCTATGGCTACACCTTC.

This sequence joins TRBV5-5 and TRBJ2-2; 7 bases are shared with TRBD1. Trimming took 1 base from V and 4 from J; bases not matched to a gene: 4. Per germline, CDR1 SGHKS and CDR2 YYEKEE (reference sequence). CDR3 size: 15 residues. Here the CDR3 DNA reads TGTGCCAGCAGCTTGACAGGGGCCCTCACCGGGGAGCTGTTTTTT. It yields the protein CASSLTGALTGELFF.

V gene TRBV7-3 combines with J gene TRBJ2-1, with 9 nucleotides matching TRBD2. Trimming took 5 bases from V and 10 from J; bases not matched to a gene: 3. This CDR3 spans 12 amino acids. Per germline, CDR1 SGHTA and CDR2 FQGTGA. CDR3 residues: CASSGSGREQFF. DNA of the CDR3: TGTGCCAGCAGCGGGAGCGGGAGGGAGCAGTTCTTC. Complete variable domain (other parts from reference TRBV7-3 and TRBJ2-1): GAGVSQTPSNKVTEKGKYVELRCDPISGHTALYWYRQSLGQGPEFLIYFQGTGAADDSGLPNDRFFAVRPEGSVSTLKIQRTERGDSAVYLCASSGSGREQFFGPGTRLTVL.

The gene calls are TRBV7-3 and TRBJ1-2, with a possible D match to TRBD1 (6 bases). CDR3 length equals 15 residues. V was cut by 5 bases and J by 5 bases, with 18 bases left in between. Germline CDR1 reads SGHTA; CDR2 reads FQGTGA. The CDR3 here is CASSPSTGSRYGYTF. CDR3 sequence (DNA): TGTGCCAGCAGCCCGAGTACAGGGAGCCGGTATGGCTACACCTTC.

The chain has TRBV27 and TRBJ1-2, with 10 bases that match TRBD1. The CDR3 is 15 amino acids. V lost 5 bases, J lost 4 bases, and 7 bases stayed unmatched. Germline V CDR1 and CDR2: MNHEY, SMNVEV (reference sequence). The chain's CDR3 is CASSLRDRGSYGYTF. The CDR3 DNA is TGTGCCAGCAGTCTCCGGGACAGGGGAAGCTATGGCTACACCTTC.

The chain joins TRBV24-1 to TRBJ2-1; 7 bases line up with TRBD2. The CDR3 spans 15 residues. The V and J ends lost 5 bases and 7 bases, in that order; junction bases with no gene match: 10. Germline values: CDR1 KGHDR, CDR2 SFDVKD. The CDR3 region has the DNA TGTGCCACCAGTGCCTCCGGGACTACGAGGAATGAGCAGTTCTTC. It specifies CATSASGTTRNEQFF.

This clone was observed a few times. The genes are TRBV11-2 and TRBJ2-7; D may be TRBD1 (7 bases). The germline CDR1 and CDR2 sequences are SGHAT and FQNNGV. The CDR3 extends over 15 amino acids. Trimming shortened V by 0 bases and J by 2 bases, and 11 bases separated the two germline ends. This CDR3 is CASSLDRGVTYEQYF. The CDR3 DNA sequence: TGTGCCAGCAGCTTAGACAGGGGGGTGACCTACGAGCAGTACTTC.

The chain has TRBV5-1 and TRBJ2-1; TRBD2 aligns across 9 bases. V dropped 2 bases and J dropped 3; count of bases not matched to a gene: 3. Germline V gives CDR1 SGHRS, CDR2 YFSETQ. This CDR3 contains 15 residues. CDR3 nucleotide sequence: TGCGCCAGCAGCTTAGTAGCGGGAGTCTACAATGAGCAGTTCTTC. Translating gives CASSLVAGVYNEQFF.

CDR3 sequence (DNA): TGTGCCAGCAGTACGCACAGGTCCTACGAGCAGTACTTC. It yields the protein CASSTHRSYEQYF. This chain uses TRBV27 with TRBJ2-7, with D maybe TRBD1 (5 bases). The germline CDR1 and CDR2 sequences are MNHEY and SMNVEV (reference sequence). The CDR3 has 13 residues. V was shortened by 5 bases and J by 1 base, with 9 bases between the two germline ends.

The chain employs TRBV5-4 and TRBJ2-3, with D maybe TRBD2 (6 bases). Trimming pared 4 bases from V and 11 bases from J, leaving 29 bases between. CDR3 length equals 17 residues. The germline CDR1 and CDR2 sequences are SGHNT and YYREEE (reference sequence). This chain's CDR3 is CASSISITSRALEKQYF. The CDR3 DNA sequence: TGTGCCAGCAGCATCTCGATAACTAGCCGAGCCCTTGAAAAGCAGTATTTT. Variable domain in full (rest from reference TRBV5-4 and TRBJ2-3): ETGVTQSPTHLIKTRGQQVTLRCSSQSGHNTVSWYQQALGQGPQFIFQYYREEENGRGNFPPRFSGLQFPNYSSELNVNALELDDSALYLCASSISITSRALEKQYFGPGTRLTVL.

The sample holds a few counts of this clone. This sequence joins TRBV28 and TRBJ1-2, with D tentatively TRBD1 (6 bases). The CDR3 spans 13 residues. V gave up 10 bases and J gave up 8 bases, with 20 bases separating them. From germline, CDR1 is MDHEN and CDR2 SYDVKM. CDR3 residues: CATVWGGLQGYTF. The CDR3 nucleotides read TGTGCCACTGTTTGGGGGGGGCTACAGGGCTACACCTTC.

This chain connects TRBV9 to TRBJ2-7; 10 positions agree with TRBD2. The CDR3 runs to 15 residues. The trim removed 1 base at V and 7 bases at J, leaving 8 bases unmatched. Germline assignment: CDR1 SGDLS and CDR2 YYNGEE. CDR3 amino acids: CASSVSASGSGEQYF. The CDR3 region has the DNA TGTGCCAGCAGCGTATCGGCTAGCGGGAGTGGGGAGCAGTACTTC.

This chain uses TRBV14 with TRBJ2-3; the match to TRBD2 covers 8 bases. V trimming: 4 bases; J trimming: 0 bases; junction bases outside the gene matches: 3. The CDR3 extends over 15 amino acids. Germline values: CDR1 SGHDN, CDR2 FVKESK. CDR3 in amino acids: CASSLSGGSTDTQYF. The CDR3, as DNA: TGTGCCAGCAGCCTTTCGGGAGGGAGCACAGATACGCAGTATTTT.

J is TRBJ1-2 and V is TRBV19; 10 bases map to TRBD1. The CDR3 runs 13 residues. From germline, CDR1 is LNHDA and CDR2 SQIVND (reference sequence). The CDR3 sequence is CAAGTGAHYGYTF. CDR3 nucleotides: TGTGCTGCCGGGACAGGGGCCCACTATGGCTACACCTTC.

The rearrangement joins TRBV5-1 to TRBJ2-5; 11 bases agree with TRBD1. The CDR3 totals 15 residues. Germline lookup yields CDR1 SGHRS and CDR2 YFSETQ. V lost 4 bases to trimming and J lost 6 bases; unmatched junction nucleotides: 8. CDR3 in DNA: TGCGCCAGCAGCCAGTCTCGGGACAGGGGGAAGACCCAGTACTTC. This codes for CASSQSRDRGKTQYF.

The chain carries TRBV4-2 and TRBJ2-1, with 8 bases that match TRBD2. The V gene end was trimmed by 1 base and the J gene end by 3 bases; junction bases not matched to a gene: 11. This CDR3 comprises 18 residues. Germline V lookup: CDR1 LGHNA, CDR2 YNFKEQ. The CDR3 DNA reads as TGTGCCAGCAGCCAAGTCCGGGGCGGGAGGATGGGCTACAATGAGCAGTTCTTC. The encoded protein is CASSQVRGGRMGYNEQFF.

The chain's CDR3 is CASTPGRNTEAFF. In DNA, the CDR3 is TGTGCCAGCACCCCGGGGAGGAACACTGAAGCTTTCTTT. The chain carries TRBV3-1 (or the pseudogene TRBV3-2) and TRBJ1-1; D uncertain. V was shortened by 7 bases and J by 1 base, with 10 bases between the two germline ends. The germline V gene has CDR1 LGHDT and CDR2 YNNKEL (reference sequence). The CDR3 has 13 amino acids.

The J gene is TRBJ1-1, the V gene TRBV2; TRBD1 might be the D (5 bases). Germline V gene sequence: CDR1 SNHLY, CDR2 FYNNEI. The ends were cut back, 8 bases at V and 4 bases at J, with 14 bases in the middle. The CDR3 consists of 13 residues. The CDR3 DNA reads TGTGCCAGCGGAGGGGAGATGAGCACTGAAGCTTTCTTT. Encoded protein: CASGGEMSTEAFF.

Concerning this clone itself: Within the sample, other DNA sequences also encode this same CDR3. The genes are TRBV19 and TRBJ1-1; no firm D call. The CDR3 length is 13 residues. CDR1 and CDR2 from the germline V gene are LNHDA and SQIVND (reference sequence). Trimming pared 5 bases from V and 1 base from J, leaving 8 bases between. The CDR3 DNA sequence: TGTGCCAGTAGTGCAGGTAGGAACACTGAAGCTTTCTTT. Amino acid sequence: CASSAGRNTEAFF.

This chain connects TRBV2 to TRBJ1-4, with D possibly TRBD1 on 6 matching bases. The CDR3 loop spans 14 amino acids. The V gene lost 6 bases and the J gene lost 4 bases, with 12 bases spanning the gap. Germline-derived CDR1 and CDR2 are SNHLY and FYNNEI. CDR3 sequence (DNA): TGTGCCAGCAGCCCGGGACACCTTAATGAAAAACTGTTTTTT. Its translation: CASSPGHLNEKLFF.

This rearrangement joins TRBV7-2 to TRBJ1-2; maybe TRBD1 (5 bases). CDR3 size: 14 residues. Germline V gives CDR1 SGHTA, CDR2 FQGNSA. V gave up 1 base and J gave up 2 bases, with 8 bases separating them. The CDR3 here is CASSLVPGNYGYTF. The CDR3 nucleotides read TGTGCCAGCAGCTTAGTCCCAGGGAACTATGGCTACACCTTC.

The rearrangement links TRBV4-2 to TRBJ1-2; D may be TRBD1 (6 bases). Germline CDR1 is LGHNA and CDR2 is YNFKEQ. This CDR3 spans 16 amino acids. V dropped 3 bases and J dropped 2 bases, with 16 bases sitting between them. CDR3 nucleotides: TGTGCCAGCAGCCAGGCGCGGGGGGGCGACAACTATGGCTACACCTTC. Its translation is CASSQARGGDNYGYTF.

This chain connects TRBV28 to TRBJ2-7; possible D gene TRBD2, 6 bases. V dropped 6 bases and J dropped 3 bases, with 15 bases sitting between them. Per the germline V gene, CDR1 is MDHEN and CDR2 is SYDVKM. CDR3 length: 14 residues. CDR3 in DNA: TGTGCCAGCAGGGATCCGGGAGAAGGCTACGAGCAGTACTTC. Amino acid sequence: CASRDPGEGYEQYF. Full variable domain (missing parts from reference TRBV28 and TRBJ2-7): DVKVTQSSRYLVKRTGEKVFLECVQDMDHENMFWYRQDPGLGLRLIYFSYDVKMKEKGDIPEGYSVSREKKERFSLILESASTNQTSMYLCASRDPGEGYEQYFGPGTRLTVT.

This clone came up a few times. V and J are TRBV2 and TRBJ1-4; TRBD1 is a possible D gene (6 bases). The germline V gene has CDR1 SNHLY and CDR2 FYNNEI. CDR3 length: 15 residues. Trimming removed 7 bases from V and 8 bases from J, with 20 bases in between. The CDR3 DNA follows: TGTGCCAGCACGGAACAGGGTCTGGGTGAAGAAAAACTGTTTTTT. Its translation is CASTEQGLGEEKLFF.

This sequence joins TRBV9 and TRBJ2-3; 7 bases agree with TRBD1. The CDR3 runs 13 residues. V was clipped by 5 bases and J by 8 bases; unmatched bases: 8. The germline V gene has CDR1 SGDLS and CDR2 YYNGEE. CDR3 sequence reads: CASSLTGAVTQYF. The CDR3 coding sequence is TGTGCCAGCAGTTTAACAGGGGCTGTTACGCAGTATTTT.